The clone carrying this TCR beta chain was seen ten or more times. Ahead of thyroid surgery, no patient had received treatment of any kind. The data are from a study of metastatic and nonmetastatic thyroid tumors. TCRdb used MiXCR to call clones anew from the PCR reads. The table includes 15,000 to 20,000 clones, roughly 34% detected once. Sequencing was carried out using tumor tissue. The receptor was derived from a male donor with papillary thyroid cancer or a benign thyroid nodule (not recorded which). Some clones in this sample may be carry-over from other donors' samples.

DNA of the CDR3: TGTGCCAGCAGCTTAATGTTTACGGGATACGAGCAGTACTTC. Translating it yields CASSLMFTGYEQYF. The V and J genes are TRBV7-2 and TRBJ2-7; tentatively, D is TRBD2 (5 bases). The germline V gene has CDR1 SGHTA and CDR2 FQGNSA. V was cut by 2 bases and J by 4 bases, with 12 bases left in between. CDR3 length: 14 amino acids.